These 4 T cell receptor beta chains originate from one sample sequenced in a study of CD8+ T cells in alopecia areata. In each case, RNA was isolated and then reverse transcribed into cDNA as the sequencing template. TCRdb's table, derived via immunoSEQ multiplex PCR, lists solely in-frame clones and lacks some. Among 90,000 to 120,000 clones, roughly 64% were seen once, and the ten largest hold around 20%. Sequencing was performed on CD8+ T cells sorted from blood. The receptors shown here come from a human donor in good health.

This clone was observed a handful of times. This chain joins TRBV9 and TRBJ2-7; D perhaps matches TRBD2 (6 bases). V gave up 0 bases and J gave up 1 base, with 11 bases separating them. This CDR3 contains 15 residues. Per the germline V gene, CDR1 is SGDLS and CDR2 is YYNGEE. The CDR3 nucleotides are TGTGCCAGCAGCGTAGGGCGGGACGGTTCCTACGAGCAGTACTTC. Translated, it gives CASSVGRDGSYEQYF.

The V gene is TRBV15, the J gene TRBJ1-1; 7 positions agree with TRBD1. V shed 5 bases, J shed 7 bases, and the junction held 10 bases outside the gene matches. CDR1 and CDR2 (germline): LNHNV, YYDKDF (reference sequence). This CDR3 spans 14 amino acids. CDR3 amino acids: CATSVGQAPHEAFF. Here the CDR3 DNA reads TGTGCCACCAGCGTAGGACAGGCCCCCCATGAAGCTTTCTTT.

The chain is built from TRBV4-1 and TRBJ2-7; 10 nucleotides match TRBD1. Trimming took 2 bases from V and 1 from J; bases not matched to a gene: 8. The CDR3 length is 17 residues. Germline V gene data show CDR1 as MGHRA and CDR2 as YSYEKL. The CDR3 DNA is TGCGCCAGCAGCCAATCCCCCCGACAGGGGGCTTCCTACGAGCAGTACTTC. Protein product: CASSQSPRQGASYEQYF.

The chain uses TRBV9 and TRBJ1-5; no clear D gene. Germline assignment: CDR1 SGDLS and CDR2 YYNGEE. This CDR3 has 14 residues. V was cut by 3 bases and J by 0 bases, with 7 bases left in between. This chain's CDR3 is CASSDGDSNQPQHF. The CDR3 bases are TGTGCCAGCAGCGATGGGGATAGCAATCAGCCCCAGCATTTT.